Presented here are 23 T cell receptor beta chains from one specimen sequenced in a study of T cell clonality in common variable immunodeficiency. Assay used: immunoSEQ multiplex PCR; TCRdb lists only in-frame clones, some missing. The sample holds 25,000 to 35,000 clones, and no clone turns up only once. Points from the study as a whole: In common variable immunodeficiency, TCR beta chains reportedly carried fewer deletions and N-nucleotide insertions.

These receptors' targets are unknown. Sequencing was carried out using peripheral blood mononuclear cells. The receptor set was obtained from a human donor with common variable immunodeficiency.

This clone came up many times. The read stops 3 residues short of the end of the CDR3; the missing end is completed from the germline J gene. This sequence joins TRBV19 and TRBJ2-3; TRBD2 might be the D (6 bases). Germline-derived CDR1 and CDR2 are LNHDA and SQIVND (reference sequence). CDR3 length: 16 amino acids. V dropped 3 bases and J dropped 5 bases, with 18 bases sitting between them. The sequenced CDR3 bases are TGTGCCAGTAGTATTACTCGACTAGGGAAGGGAGATACG. Encoded protein: CASSITRLGKGDT. The full CDR3 protein is CASSITRLGKGDTQYF. Variable domain in full (rest from reference TRBV19 and TRBJ2-3): DGGITQSPKYLFRKEGQNVTLSCEQNLNHDAMYWYRQDPGQGLRLIYYSQIVNDFQKGDIAEGYSVSREKKESFPLTVTSAQKNPTAFYLCASSITRLGKGDTQYFGPGTRLTVL.

In its sample, this clone was seen a few times. CDR3 region: CASSLNVAASYEQYF. The covered CDR3 bases are TGTGCCAGCAGCTTAAACGTAGCGGCCTCCTACGAG. The chain employs TRBV11-2 and TRBJ2-7; weak D call: TRBD2 (6 bases). With the read ending 3 residues before the CDR3 end, the germline J gene is used to fill in that end. V dropped 2 bases and J dropped 0 bases, with 11 bases sitting between them. The CDR3 extends over 15 amino acids. Germline V gene sequence: CDR1 SGHAT, CDR2 FQNNGV. The full variable domain, in which reference TRBV11-2 and TRBJ2-7 provide the parts outside the CDR3, is EAGVAQSPRYKIIEKRQSVAFWCNPISGHATLYWYQQILGQGPKLLIQFQNNGVVDDSQLPKDRFSAERLKGVDSTLKIQPAKLEDSAVYLCASSLNVAASYEQYFGPGTRLTVT.

By proportion, this clone is medium-sized. The read stops 3 residues short of the end of the CDR3; the missing end is completed from the germline J gene. The chain combines TRBV11-2 with TRBJ1-2, with TRBD1 matching over 9 bases. Per germline, CDR1 SGHAT and CDR2 FQNNGV. The CDR3 covers 13 residues. V lost 1 base to trimming and J lost 7 bases; unmatched junction nucleotides: 1. This CDR3 reads CASSLGTGAGYTF. The sequenced CDR3 bases are TGTGCCAGCAGCTTAGGGACAGGGGCTGGC.

This clone occurred a few times. The sequenced fragment ends 3 residues before the CDR3 boundary, so the rest is inferred from the germline J gene. The V and J genes are TRBV11-1 and TRBJ2-7; 13 bases line up with TRBD2. Germline loops: CDR1 SGHAT, CDR2 FQDESV (reference sequence). The CDR3 has 14 amino acids. V dropped 4 bases and J dropped 4; count of bases not matched to a gene: 1. The CDR3 region is CASSWTSGRYEQYF. The CDR3 DNA, read in part, is TGTGCCAGCAGCTGGACTAGCGGGAGATACGAG.

As to this clone: The read ends 3 residues shy of where the CDR3 ends; the end is completed using the germline J gene. V is TRBV20-1 and J is TRBJ1-1; the D gene is possibly TRBD1 (5 bases). The CDR3 extends over 13 amino acids. Trimming removed 5 bases from V and 0 bases from J, with 10 bases in between. The germline gives CDR1 DFQATT, CDR2 SNEGSKA (reference sequence). The CDR3 protein is CSAGSGLNTEAFF. The sequenced part of the CDR3 DNA is TGCAGTGCTGGATCAGGGTTGAACACTGAA.

This clone was seen many times. The CDR3 is cut off 3 residues early in the read; its end comes from the germline J gene. The chain has TRBV19 and TRBJ2-7, with TRBD1 matching over 7 bases. The germline V gene encodes CDR1 LNHDA and CDR2 SQIVND (reference sequence). CDR3 length: 13 residues. With 5 bases clipped from V and 6 bases from J, the junction kept 7 bases outside the gene matches. The CDR3 region is CASSDTGVGEQYF. CDR3 DNA, as far as it was read: TGTGCCAGTAGTGACACAGGGGTGGGCGAG. The full variable domain, its missing parts supplied by reference TRBV19 and TRBJ2-7, is DGGITQSPKYLFRKEGQNVTLSCEQNLNHDAMYWYRQDPGQGLRLIYYSQIVNDFQKGDIAEGYSVSREKKESFPLTVTSAQKNPTAFYLCASSDTGVGEQYFGPGTRLTVT.

To note about this clone: The observed sequence ends 3 residues before the CDR3 terminus, with the missing tail filled in from the germline J gene. The chain is built from TRBV7-2 and TRBJ2-7, with D possibly matching TRBD2 (6 bases). From germline, CDR1 is SGHTA and CDR2 FQGNSA. V was pared by 1 base and J by 6 bases, with 13 bases between. The CDR3 extends over 14 amino acids. The CDR3 sequence: CASSLDQRAFEQYF. The covered CDR3 bases are TGTGCCAGCAGCTTAGACCAGCGGGCCTTCGAG.

This clone was counted many times. The CDR3 goes on 3 residues after the read ends, and that part is filled in from the germline J gene. This chain connects TRBV18 to TRBJ1-1; tentatively, D is TRBD1 (5 bases). V lost 1 base to trimming and J lost 2 bases, with 8 bases between them. The CDR3 covers 14 residues. Germline V gene sequence: CDR1 KGHSH, CDR2 LQKENI. The CDR3 sequence: CASSPQGQNTEAFF. CDR3 DNA, as far as it was read: TGTGCCAGCTCACCACAGGGGCAAAACACTGAA.

At least ten counts were recorded for this clone. Read coverage stops 3 residues before the CDR3 terminus; the germline J gene supplies the remainder. The genes are TRBV29-1 and TRBJ2-7, with 10 positions matching TRBD1. The CDR3 is 13 residues long. Per germline, CDR1 SQVTM and CDR2 ANQGSEA. The V segment lost 7 bases and the J segment 6 bases; nucleotides outside the gene matches: 9. The covered CDR3 bases are TGCAGCGCCGCAGGGACAGGGGCACGCGAG. Residues: CSAAGTGARE. The entire CDR3 is CSAAGTGAREQYF.

This clone was counted many times. The DNA ends 3 residues before the CDR3 does, and the rest of the CDR3 is filled in from the germline J gene. This sequence joins TRBV6-2 or TRBV6-3 and TRBJ1-5; TRBD1 matches at 10 bases. Germline-derived CDR1 and CDR2 are MNHEY and SVGEGT. V gave up 10 bases and J gave up 7 bases; unmatched junction bases: 7. CDR3 length: 13 residues. The CDR3 is CAIEGQGGQPQHF. The CDR3 bases that were read are TGTGCCATCGAAGGACAGGGGGGACAGCCC.

Ten or more counts support this clone. Read sequence stops 3 residues before the CDR3 end, and the germline J gene provides the missing end. This chain uses TRBV2 with TRBJ1-4; D gene ambiguous. Trimming left V 6 bases short and J 8 bases short, with 10 bases between. Germline-derived CDR1 and CDR2 are SNHLY and FYNNEI. The CDR3 totals 12 residues. The part of the CDR3 DNA that was read is TGTGCCAGCAGACTTAAAGTCGAAAAA. Its protein is CASRLKVEK. The whole CDR3 sequence is CASRLKVEKLFF. Combining the CDR3 with reference TRBV2 and TRBJ1-4 gives the whole variable domain EPEVTQTPSHQVTQMGQEVILRCVPISNHLYFYWYRQILGQKVEFLVSFYNNEISEKSEIFDDQFSVERPDGSNFTLKIRSTKLEDSAMYFCASRLKVEKLFFGSGTQLSVL.

This clone was counted at least ten times. The read falls 3 residues short of the CDR3 end, and the missing part is taken from the germline J gene. The chain joins TRBV5-6 to TRBJ1-2; D not resolved. This CDR3 comprises 12 residues. V was clipped by 0 bases and J by 7 bases, with 7 bases between them. Germline-derived CDR1 and CDR2 are SGHDT and YYEEEE. The CDR3 bases that were read are TGTGCCAGCAGCTTGGCCCCATTTGGC. It specifies CASSLAPFG. The CDR3 in full is CASSLAPFGYTF. Together with reference TRBV5-6 and TRBJ1-2, the CDR3 gives the full variable domain: DAGVTQSPTHLIKTRGQQVTLRCSPKSGHDTVSWYQQALGQGPQFIFQYYEEEERQRGNFPDRFSGHQFPNYSSELNVNALLLGDSALYLCASSLAPFGYTFGSGTRLTVV.

The sample holds many counts of this clone. The read gets to within 3 residues of the CDR3 end, and the germline J gene fills in the rest. This rearrangement joins TRBV20-1 to TRBJ1-2; D ambiguous. V was cut by 4 bases and J by 7 bases, with 16 bases left in between. The germline V gene encodes CDR1 DFQATT and CDR2 SNEGSKA (reference sequence). CDR3 length: 13 amino acids. CDR3 DNA, as far as it was read: TGCAGTGCTACTAGACCAGCTGGAGGTGGC. This gives the protein CSATRPAGGG. The full CDR3 protein reads CSATRPAGGGYTF.

This clone has ten or more counts. Coverage ceases 3 residues before the CDR3 finishes, and the germline J gene fills in the end. V usage is TRBV20-1 and J usage is TRBJ2-1; TRBD2 aligns across 9 bases. This CDR3 has 18 amino acids. V trimming: 6 bases; J trimming: 0 bases; junction bases outside the gene matches: 15. The germline V gene encodes CDR1 DFQATT and CDR2 SNEGSKA (reference sequence). The chain's CDR3 is CSASRVSGSKSSYNEQFF. The sequenced part of the CDR3 DNA is TGCAGTGCCTCTCGGGTTAGCGGGAGTAAGAGCTCCTACAATGAG.

This clone was detected a few times. The CDR3 extends 3 residues past the end of the read, so its final part is completed from the germline J gene. The chain has TRBV5-1 and TRBJ2-5; 7 bases are a match to TRBD1. CDR1 is SGHRS and CDR2 is YFSETQ in the germline V gene. The CDR3 has 15 amino acids. After removal of 4 bases from V and 5 bases from J, the junction contained 11 bases not matched to a gene. CDR3 loop: CASSPDGTALETQYF. Incomplete CDR3 DNA: TGCGCCAGCAGCCCTGATGGGACAGCACTCGAGACC. Combining the CDR3 with reference TRBV5-1 and TRBJ2-5 gives the whole variable domain KAGVTQTPRYLIKTRGQQVTLSCSPISGHRSVSWYQQTPGQGLQFLFEYFSETQRNKGNFPGRFSGRQFSNSRSEMNVSTLELGDSALYLCASSPDGTALETQYFGPGTRLLVL.

This clone was detected many times. The CDR3 end lies 3 residues beyond the end of the read and is filled in from the germline J gene. The J gene is TRBJ2-2, the V gene TRBV6-2 or TRBV6-3; a possible D gene is TRBD1 (6 bases). From germline, CDR1 is MNHEY and CDR2 SVGEGT. V was shortened by 5 bases and J by 7 bases, with 11 bases between the two germline ends. The CDR3 loop spans 13 amino acids. The CDR3 here is CASSRGGHGELFF. The CDR3 DNA, read in part, is TGTGCCAGCAGTCGAGGGGGTCACGGGGAG.

This clone has ten or more counts. The read ends 3 residues before the CDR3 terminus; that terminus is restored from the germline J gene. V and J are TRBV5-1 and TRBJ1-1; tentative D call: TRBD1 (6 bases). Trimming stripped 1 base from V and 1 base from J, with 17 bases between. The germline V gene has CDR1 SGHRS and CDR2 YFSETQ. The CDR3 is 17 amino acids. The part of the CDR3 DNA that was read is TGCGCCAGCAGCTTGTCTTATGGGCGGACAGAGAACACTGAA. It encodes CASSLSYGRTENTE. The whole CDR3 sequence reads CASSLSYGRTENTEAFF.

This clone was counted ten times or more. The read halts 3 residues ahead of the CDR3 end, with the missing end drawn from the germline J gene. The chain recombines TRBV19 with TRBJ1-2; 7 nucleotides line up with TRBD1. The ends lost 7 bases at V and 5 bases at J; junction bases unmatched: 16. CDR1 and CDR2 from the germline V gene are LNHDA and SQIVND (reference sequence). This CDR3 is built from 16 residues. The part of the CDR3 DNA that was read is TGTGCCAGTACCTATGGGAGCGCGGGACAGCAGTATGGC. As protein: CASTYGSAGQQYG. The CDR3 reads in full as CASTYGSAGQQYGYTF.

There are many counts of this clone. The CDR3 is cut off 3 residues early in the read; its end comes from the germline J gene. The rearrangement joins TRBV29-1 to TRBJ2-7; TRBD2 matches 11 bases. With V trimmed by 3 bases and J by 1 base, 11 bases remained unmatched. CDR1 and CDR2 (germline): SQVTM, ANQGSEA. This CDR3 has 17 residues. Partial CDR3 DNA: TGCAGCGTTGATATCTCTAGCGGGAGGACCGGTTCCTACGAG. It translates to CSVDISSGRTGSYE. The whole CDR3 region reads CSVDISSGRTGSYEQYF.

About this clone: A much bigger clone sits one base away, suggesting this may be a read error. The CDR3 is cut off 3 residues early in the read; its end comes from the germline J gene. J is TRBJ1-5 and V is TRBV18; 7 bases match TRBD1. V lost 3 bases to trimming and J lost 7 bases; unmatched junction nucleotides: 9. Germline V lookup: CDR1 KGHSH, CDR2 LQKENI. The CDR3 is 15 residues long. Partial CDR3 DNA: TGTGCCAGCTCACCTGCGACAGGGACGAAGCAGCCC. Protein: CASSPATGTKQP. From start to end, the CDR3 is CASSPATGTKQPQHF.

In the case of this clone: Read coverage stops 3 residues before the CDR3 terminus; the germline J gene supplies the remainder. The chain couples TRBV11-2 to TRBJ1-2, with D unclear. The CDR3 totals 14 residues. Germline CDR1 is SGHAT and CDR2 is FQNNGV. Trimming left V 1 base short and J 3 bases short, with 9 bases between. CDR3: CASSLAGFYYGYTF. The part of the CDR3 DNA that was read is TGTGCCAGCAGCTTAGCGGGGTTCTACTATGGC.

This clone was found many times. From the germline J gene comes the end of the CDR3, since the read stops 3 residues before it. V and J are TRBV5-6 and TRBJ2-7, with D possibly matching TRBD1 (5 bases). V was pared by 2 bases and J by 4 bases, with 13 bases between. This CDR3 is built from 14 residues. Germline CDR1 SGHDT, CDR2 YYEEEE. The covered CDR3 bases are TGTGCCAGCAGCTTTTTAGGACAAACATACGAG. This sequence encodes CASSFLGQTYE. The entire CDR3 sequence reads CASSFLGQTYEQYF.

This clone came up many times. The CDR3 extends 3 residues past the end of the read, so its final part is completed from the germline J gene. The genes are TRBV18 and TRBJ1-1, with 8 nucleotides matching TRBD1. CDR3 length equals 15 residues. J was trimmed by 0 bases and V by 3 bases; bases with no gene match: 3. Germline loops: CDR1 KGHSH, CDR2 LQKENI. The CDR3 loop is CASSPNRGMNTEAFF. The CDR3 DNA, read in part, is TGTGCCAGCTCACCCAACAGGGGGATGAACACTGAA.